A single sample is the source of the 19 T cell receptor beta chains below, sequenced in a study of T cell clonality in common variable immunodeficiency. The assay was immunoSEQ multiplex PCR, and TCRdb's table has in-frame clones only and misses some. This sample comprises some 19,000 clones, none seen once only. For these TCRs, the target antigens are not known. Findings of the study overall: In common variable immunodeficiency, TCR beta chains reportedly carried fewer deletions and N-nucleotide insertions.

Sequences were obtained from peripheral blood mononuclear cells. Every receptor here comes from a human donor with common variable immunodeficiency.

A word on this clone: The CDR3 is cut off 3 residues early in the read; its end comes from the germline J gene. The rearrangement joins TRBV7-9 to TRBJ1-2; possible D gene TRBD1, 6 bases. There are 15 residues in the CDR3. Trimming cost V 5 bases and J 0 bases, with 13 bases left between them. CDR1 is SEHNR and CDR2 is FQNEAQ in the germline V gene (reference sequence). The CDR3 sequence: CASSLTGSANYGYTF. The CDR3 bases that were read are TGTGCCAGCAGCCTGACAGGCTCCGCTAACTATGGC.

This clone was seen a few times. The CDR3 extends 3 residues past the end of the read, so its final part is completed from the germline J gene. The chain is built from TRBV7-9 and TRBJ1-1; possibly TRBD1 for D (5 bases). From germline, CDR1 is SEHNR and CDR2 FQNEAQ (reference sequence). CDR3 length: 12 amino acids. The CDR3 sequence is CASSQETAKAFF. The DNA read from the CDR3 is TGTGCCAGCAGCCAAGAGACAGCTAAA.

As regards this clone: Read sequence stops 3 residues before the CDR3 end, and the germline J gene provides the missing end. The V and J genes are TRBV7-9 and TRBJ2-3, with 8 bases that match TRBD2. The CDR3 totals 15 residues. The junction had 8 bases not matched to a gene; V was cut back by 3 bases and J by 6 bases. The germline V gene encodes CDR1 SEHNR and CDR2 FQNEAQ (reference sequence). The CDR3 region is CASSLGAGGGDTQYF. The part of the CDR3 DNA that was read is TGTGCCAGCAGCTTGGGCGCGGGGGGAGGTGATACG.

Comment on this clone: The CDR3 end lies 3 residues beyond the end of the read and is filled in from the germline J gene. This chain connects TRBV19 to TRBJ2-5, with D perhaps assigned TRBD1 or TRBD2 (6 bases each). CDR3 size: 19 residues. Germline V CDR1 and CDR2: LNHDA, SQIVND (reference sequence). V was pared by 4 bases and J by 2 bases, with 26 bases between. CDR3 DNA, as far as it was read: TGTGCCAGTAGTAAGGAGGGGTCCAATTGGGGGCGCCAACAAGAGACC. Translating it yields CASSKEGSNWGRQQET. In full, the CDR3 reads CASSKEGSNWGRQQETQYF.

In its sample, this clone was seen many times. From the germline J gene comes the end of the CDR3, since the read stops 3 residues before it. The chain recombines TRBV10-3 with TRBJ2-7; TRBD2 aligns across 8 bases. CDR1 is ENHRY, CDR2 SYGVKD, per germline. CDR3 length: 13 residues. The V gene end was trimmed by 5 bases and the J gene end by 6 bases; junction bases not matched to a gene: 6. The CDR3 bases that were read are TGTGCCATCAGTACTCGGGGGGGCGTCGAG. Translation gives CAISTRGGVE. The full CDR3 sequence reads CAISTRGGVEQYF.

Details on this clone: The read falls 3 residues short of the CDR3 end, and the missing part is taken from the germline J gene. This chain joins TRBV6-2 or TRBV6-3 and TRBJ2-1; D is unclear. V lost 6 bases and J 8 bases, leaving 11 bases between the germline ends. This CDR3 comprises 12 residues. CDR1 is MNHEY, CDR2 SVGEGT, per germline. CDR3 DNA, as far as it was read: TGTGCCAGCAGGTCTATCCTGGATGAG. Translation: CASRSILDE. The whole CDR3 reads CASRSILDEQFF.

This clone was counted only a few times. The CDR3 goes on 3 residues after the read ends, and that part is filled in from the germline J gene. The chain uses TRBV7-2 and TRBJ1-2; D is ambiguous. This CDR3 spans 13 amino acids. Germline CDR1 reads SGHTA; CDR2 reads FQGNSA. The V end was cut by 1 base, the J end by 4 bases, with 7 bases between. CDR3 sequence reads: CASSLVVVYGYTF. CDR3 DNA, as far as it was read: TGTGCCAGCAGCTTAGTAGTCGTCTATGGC.

Comment on this clone: The read ends 3 residues before the CDR3 terminus; that terminus is restored from the germline J gene. The rearrangement links TRBV19 to TRBJ1-4; D is uncertain. The germline V gene has CDR1 LNHDA and CDR2 SQIVND (reference sequence). V lost 3 bases, J lost 0 bases, and 11 bases lay in between. The CDR3 covers 16 residues. The DNA read from the CDR3 is TGTGCCAGTAGTATCCTTATACTTGCAACTAATGAAAAA. This encodes CASSILILATNEK. In full, the CDR3 is CASSILILATNEKLFF.

This clone showed up many times. The CDR3 end is not reached by the read, which stops 3 residues before it; the germline J gene fills it in. This rearrangement joins TRBV2 to TRBJ2-4; D tentatively fits TRBD1 or TRBD2 (6 bases each). The CDR3 is 13 amino acids. CDR1 is SNHLY and CDR2 is FYNNEI in the germline V gene. This CDR3 is CASSGLQGGDQYF. Incomplete CDR3 DNA: TGTGCCAGCAGTGGGCTACAGGGAGGTGAT. The whole variable domain, remainder taken from reference TRBV2 and TRBJ2-4, is EPEVTQTPSHQVTQMGQEVILRCVPISNHLYFYWYRQILGQKVEFLVSFYNNEISEKSEIFDDQFSVERPDGSNFTLKIRSTKLEDSAMYFCASSGLQGGDQYFGAGTRLSVL.

This clone came up a few times. The sequence runs out 3 residues before the end of the CDR3; the remainder is reconstructed from the germline J gene. The rearrangement links TRBV19 to TRBJ2-1; tentatively, D is TRBD1 (6 bases). The germline gives CDR1 LNHDA, CDR2 SQIVND (reference sequence). With 5 bases removed from V and 0 bases from J, the gap between germline ends came to 8 bases. The CDR3 contains 14 residues. The CDR3: CASSLGASYNEQFF. The sequenced part of the CDR3 DNA is TGTGCCAGTAGTTTGGGGGCCTCCTACAATGAG.

Regarding this clone: The read gets to within 3 residues of the CDR3 end, and the germline J gene fills in the rest. The chain is built from TRBV19 and TRBJ2-7; TRBD1 matches 9 bases. There are 16 residues in the CDR3. V shed 4 bases, J shed 0 bases, and the junction held 7 bases outside the gene matches. Germline CDR1 and CDR2: LNHDA and SQIVND (reference sequence). The CDR3: CASSTPGTGNSYEQYF. The DNA read from the CDR3 is TGTGCCAGTAGTACCCCCGGGACAGGGAACTCCTACGAG. Variable domain in full (rest from reference TRBV19 and TRBJ2-7): DGGITQSPKYLFRKEGQNVTLSCEQNLNHDAMYWYRQDPGQGLRLIYYSQIVNDFQKGDIAEGYSVSREKKESFPLTVTSAQKNPTAFYLCASSTPGTGNSYEQYFGPGTRLTVT.

Of note for this clone: Coverage ceases 3 residues before the CDR3 finishes, and the germline J gene fills in the end. J is TRBJ1-5 and V is TRBV18; TRBD1 agrees at 9 bases. Per the germline V gene, CDR1 is KGHSH and CDR2 is LQKENI. This CDR3 has 15 residues. V lost 3 bases to trimming and J lost 5 bases; unmatched junction nucleotides: 5. The CDR3 region is CASSPGTGTHQPQHF. CDR3 DNA, as far as it was read: TGTGCCAGCTCACCCGGGACAGGGACGCATCAGCCC.

This clone was recorded many times. The read falls 3 residues short of the CDR3 end, and the missing part is taken from the germline J gene. V usage is TRBV30 and J usage is TRBJ1-5; the D is unclear. Trimming took off 0 bases at V and 2 bases at J, with 11 bases between the two ends. Per germline, CDR1 GTSNPN and CDR2 SVGIG (reference sequence). CDR3 length equals 15 residues. The sequenced CDR3 bases are TGTGCCTGGAGTGTACCGGTATTGGGCAATCAGCCC. Amino acid sequence: CAWSVPVLGNQP. The full CDR3 protein reads CAWSVPVLGNQPQHF.

Notes on this clone: The read comes to an end 3 residues before the CDR3 does, leaving the germline J gene to fill in the end. The V gene is TRBV6-2 or TRBV6-3, the J gene TRBJ2-3, with D tentatively TRBD2 (6 bases). CDR3 length: 14 amino acids. Germline CDR1 is MNHEY and CDR2 is SVGEGT. V was trimmed by 6 bases and J by 2 bases, leaving 12 bases between them. The sequenced CDR3 bases are TGTGCCAGCAGGATCATAGCGGCCACAGATACG. Translating gives CASRIIAATDT. In full, the CDR3 reads CASRIIAATDTQYF.

In its sample, this clone was seen many times. The read ends 3 residues early relative to the CDR3; the germline J gene fills the gap. The chain is built from TRBV6-4 and TRBJ2-2, with TRBD2 matching 8 bases. V shed 6 bases, J shed 3 bases, and the junction held 9 bases outside the gene matches. This CDR3 spans 16 amino acids. Germline CDR1 and CDR2: MRHNA and SNTAGT. The CDR3 spells CASRRAGGFDTGELFF. CDR3 DNA (partial): TGTGCCAGCAGACGTGCGGGGGGCTTTGACACCGGGGAG.

Regarding this clone: The CDR3 goes on 3 residues after the read ends, and that part is filled in from the germline J gene. The rearrangement uses TRBV30 and TRBJ1-2; D gene uncertain. Germline loops: CDR1 GTSNPN, CDR2 SVGIG (reference sequence). There are 13 residues in the CDR3. Deletions cut 1 base from V and 2 bases from J, with 8 bases between. The CDR3 loop reads CAWSARGNYGYTF. Partial CDR3 DNA: TGTGCCTGGAGTGCGAGAGGGAACTATGGC.

Note on this clone: The CDR3 goes on 3 residues after the read ends, and that part is filled in from the germline J gene. This rearrangement joins TRBV6-2 or TRBV6-3 to TRBJ1-5, with TRBD1 matching over 7 bases. The CDR3 contains 13 residues. Per the germline V gene, CDR1 is MNHEY and CDR2 is SVGEGT. Trimming removed 5 bases from V and 9 bases from J; junction bases left unmatched: 7. CDR3: CASSSGTAMPQHF. The CDR3 bases that were read are TGTGCCAGCAGTAGTGGGACAGCTATGCCC.

A few counts support this clone. Read sequence stops 3 residues before the CDR3 end, and the germline J gene provides the missing end. The chain links TRBV7-2 to TRBJ1-3, with unresolved D. Germline CDR1 is SGHTA and CDR2 is FQGNSA. Trimming took off 7 bases at V and 0 bases at J, with 10 bases between the two ends. The CDR3 runs to 14 residues. CDR3 DNA, as far as it was read: TGTGCCAGCAAATCAGACATCTCTGGAAACACC. Encoded protein: CASKSDISGNT. The complete CDR3 sequence is CASKSDISGNTIYF.

On this clone itself: The sequence runs out 3 residues before the end of the CDR3; the remainder is reconstructed from the germline J gene. J is TRBJ2-7 and V is TRBV7-6; 7 bases align to TRBD1. CDR1 is SGHVS, CDR2 FNYEAQ, per germline. The CDR3 sequence is 14 residues long. The V and J ends lost 5 bases and 0 bases, in that order; junction bases with no gene match: 4. The CDR3 sequence: CASSGTESSYEQYF. Partial CDR3 DNA: TGTGCCAGCAGCGGGACAGAGAGCTCCTACGAG.